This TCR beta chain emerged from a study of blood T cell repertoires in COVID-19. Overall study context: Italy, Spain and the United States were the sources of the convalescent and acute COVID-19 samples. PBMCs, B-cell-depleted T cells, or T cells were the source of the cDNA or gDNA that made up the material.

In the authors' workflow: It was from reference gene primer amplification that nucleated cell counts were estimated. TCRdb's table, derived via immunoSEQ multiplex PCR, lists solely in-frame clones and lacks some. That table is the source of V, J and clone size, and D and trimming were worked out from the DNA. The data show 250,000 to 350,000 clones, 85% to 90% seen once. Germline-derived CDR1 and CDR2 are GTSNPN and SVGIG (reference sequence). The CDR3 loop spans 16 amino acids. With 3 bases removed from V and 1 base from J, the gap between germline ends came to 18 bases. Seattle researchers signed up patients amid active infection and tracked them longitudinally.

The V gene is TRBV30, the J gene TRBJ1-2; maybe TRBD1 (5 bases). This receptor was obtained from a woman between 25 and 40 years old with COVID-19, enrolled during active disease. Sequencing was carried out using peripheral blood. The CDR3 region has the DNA TGTGCCTGGAGGTCATTTACGGGGGACTTTAACTATGGCTACACCTTC. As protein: CAWRSFTGDFNYGYTF. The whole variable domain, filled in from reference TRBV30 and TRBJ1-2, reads SQTIHQWPATLVQPVGSPLSLECTVEGTSNPNLYWYRQAAGRGLQLLFYSVGIGQISSEVPQNLSASRPQDRQFILSSKKLLLSDSGFYLCAWRSFTGDFNYGYTFGSGTRLTVV.